This TCR beta chain was documented in a study of cytomegalovirus exposure and HLA in healthy donors. As to this clone: Its target is unknown.

Whole-study results and caveats: Among TCR beta chains of equal frequency, HLA-associated ones were more clonally expanded in a later analysis. The productive fraction for most TCR beta V segments was about 87% or about 30% in an earlier analysis. According to the study, 150 to 200 TCR beta chains were cytomegalovirus-associated.

The CDR3 is 11 amino acids. Germline V CDR1 and CDR2: SGHAT, FQNNGV. The donors, nominally healthy at sampling, likely had unrecorded immune exposures. The PCR ran on 60 Vbeta and 13 Jbeta primers. Some clones are missing from TCRdb's copy, which holds only in-frame ones; the method was immunoSEQ multiplex PCR. This sample carries 200,000 to 250,000 clones, with around 1.1% going to the ten biggest clones. The TCR was taken from a girl aged 2 to 10 in good health and CMV-seropositive. J is TRBJ2-2 and V is TRBV11-2; 8 positions match TRBD1. The sequenced sample consisted of PBMCs. The CDR3, as DNA: TGTGTCATCAGGGGGCCCGGGGAGCTGTTTTTT. This sequence encodes CVIRGPGELFF. The variable domain in full, completed from reference TRBV11-2 and TRBJ2-2, reads EAGVAQSPRYKIIEKRQSVAFWCNPISGHATLYWYQQILGQGPKLLIQFQNNGVVDDSQLPKDRFSAERLKGVDSTLKIQPAKLEDSAVYLCVIRGPGELFFGEGSRLTVL.